These 31 T cell receptor beta chains came from one sample sequenced in a study of cytomegalovirus exposure and HLA in healthy donors. PCR primers comprised 60 Vbeta and 13 Jbeta primers. Assay used: immunoSEQ multiplex PCR; TCRdb lists only in-frame clones, some missing. The data contain about 92,000 clones, about 85% of them singletons. Specimen: PBMCs. All receptors derive from a girl aged 2 to 9 in good health and CMV-seropositive.

This clone was detected only a few times. J is TRBJ1-1 and V is TRBV7-2; 8 nucleotides match TRBD1. V was pared by 3 bases and J by 4 bases, with 10 bases of the junction left unmatched. This CDR3 has 16 residues. Germline V gives CDR1 SGHTA, CDR2 FQGNSA. For the CDR3, the DNA is TGTGCCAGCAGCTTCCGGCAGGGGGCGCTCGGCACTGAAGCTTTCTTT. This encodes CASSFRQGALGTEAFF.

The chain couples TRBV7-3 to TRBJ2-1, with D perhaps TRBD1 (5 bases). V gave up 2 bases and J gave up 5 bases, with 7 bases separating them. Germline V lookup: CDR1 SGHTA, CDR2 FQGTGA. The CDR3 covers 13 residues. The CDR3 nucleotides are TGTGCCAGCAGCTTATCCAGGGACAATGAGCAGTTCTTC. Its translation is CASSLSRDNEQFF.

The chain employs TRBV30 and TRBJ2-7, with D hard to call. Germline V lookup: CDR1 GTSNPN, CDR2 SVGIG (reference sequence). V was clipped by 1 base and J by 5 bases, with 6 bases between them. CDR3 length: 11 amino acids. The CDR3 protein is CAWSANNEQYF. The CDR3 bases are TGTGCCTGGAGTGCGAACAACGAGCAGTACTTC. Using reference TRBV30 and TRBJ2-7 for the parts outside the CDR3, the full variable domain is SQTIHQWPATLVQPVGSPLSLECTVEGTSNPNLYWYRQAAGRGLQLLFYSVGIGQISSEVPQNLSASRPQDRQFILSSKKLLLSDSGFYLCAWSANNEQYFGPGTRLTVT.

This chain links TRBV29-1 with TRBJ2-1, with D unresolved. CDR1 and CDR2 (germline): SQVTM, ANQGSEA. CDR3 length: 15 amino acids. The V gene lost 6 bases and the J gene lost 6 bases, with 21 bases spanning the gap. The DNA for the CDR3 is TGCAGCGTCGAGAATACCGAAACTCCTGGCAATGAGCAGTTCTTC. Amino acid sequence: CSVENTETPGNEQFF.

The rearrangement joins TRBV2 to TRBJ2-2; TRBD1 matches at 7 bases. This CDR3 has 16 residues. The V and J ends lost 7 bases and 5 bases, in that order; junction bases with no gene match: 13. Looked up from germline, CDR1 is SNHLY and CDR2 is FYNNEI. The CDR3 here is CASTRWRQGETGELFF. In DNA form, the CDR3 reads TGTGCCAGCACACGGTGGCGACAGGGTGAAACCGGGGAGCTGTTTTTT.

This clone is a singleton in its sample. The chain carries TRBV7-2 and TRBJ2-3; 13 bases fit TRBD2. V gave up 5 bases and J gave up 2 bases; unmatched junction bases: 7. Germline CDR1 reads SGHTA; CDR2 reads FQGNSA. The CDR3 covers 17 residues. The CDR3 DNA is TGTGCCAGCAGCCGTGGGACTAGCGGGATATTCACAGATACGCAGTATTTT. It specifies CASSRGTSGIFTDTQYF.

This chain links TRBV30 with TRBJ2-1; no firm D call. Germline assignment: CDR1 GTSNPN and CDR2 SVGIG (reference sequence). The CDR3 sequence is 14 residues long. V dropped 5 bases and J dropped 4 bases, with 15 bases sitting between them. The DNA of the CDR3 is TGTGCCTGGGCTCCCGCAGTCTGGTACAATGAGCAGTTCTTC. Translating gives CAWAPAVWYNEQFF. The variable domain in full, with the rest retrieved from reference TRBV30 and TRBJ2-1, is SQTIHQWPATLVQPVGSPLSLECTVEGTSNPNLYWYRQAAGRGLQLLFYSVGIGQISSEVPQNLSASRPQDRQFILSSKKLLLSDSGFYLCAWAPAVWYNEQFFGPGTRLTVL.

V gene TRBV27 combines with J gene TRBJ2-4; D might be TRBD1 (6 bases). The CDR3 has 17 residues. CDR1 is MNHEY and CDR2 is SMNVEV in the germline V gene (reference sequence). Trimming shortened V by 2 bases and J by 0 bases, and 14 bases separated the two germline ends. CDR3 nucleotides: TGTGCCAGCAGTTTAGGTGGGGTAGGGGGAGCCAAAAACATTCAGTACTTC. Residues: CASSLGGVGGAKNIQYF.

The sample holds one count of this clone. The genes are TRBV30 and TRBJ1-5; 11 positions agree with TRBD1. The V gene end was trimmed by 0 bases and the J gene end by 3 bases; junction bases not matched to a gene: 4. Per germline, CDR1 GTSNPN and CDR2 SVGIG (reference sequence). The CDR3 consists of 16 residues. CDR3 sequence (DNA): TGTGCCTGGAGTGTAGGGGACAGGGGGTACAATCAGCCCCAGCATTTT. Protein: CAWSVGDRGYNQPQHF.

The rearrangement links TRBV27 to TRBJ2-7; TRBD2 agrees at 7 bases. CDR1 and CDR2 from the germline V gene are MNHEY and SMNVEV (reference sequence). The junction had 6 bases not matched to a gene; V was cut back by 4 bases and J by 6 bases. The length of the CDR3 is 13 residues. This CDR3 reads CASSSGGIGEQYF. In DNA form, the CDR3 reads TGTGCCAGCAGTTCCGGGGGGATAGGCGAGCAGTACTTC.

The chain has TRBV30 and TRBJ1-4; 7 nucleotides agree with TRBD1. Trimming removed 6 bases from V and 8 bases from J; junction bases left unmatched: 9. The CDR3 covers 13 residues. The germline V gene encodes CDR1 GTSNPN and CDR2 SVGIG (reference sequence). The CDR3 coding sequence is TGTGCCTGTACGACAGGGCAGGGGGAAAAACTGTTTTTT. It yields the protein CACTTGQGEKLFF.

V and J are TRBV5-4 and TRBJ2-6; the D is unclear. V dropped 0 bases and J dropped 2 bases, with 9 bases sitting between them. The CDR3 loop spans 16 amino acids. Germline CDR1 and CDR2: SGHNT and YYREEE (reference sequence). For the CDR3, the DNA is TGTGCCAGCAGCTTGGAACGCGGAGCTGGGGCCAACGTCCTGACTTTC. Its translation: CASSLERGAGANVLTF. The variable domain in full, completed from reference TRBV5-4 and TRBJ2-6, reads ETGVTQSPTHLIKTRGQQVTLRCSSQSGHNTVSWYQQALGQGPQFIFQYYREEENGRGNFPPRFSGLQFPNYSSELNVNALELDDSALYLCASSLERGAGANVLTFGAGSRLTVL.

V and J are TRBV29-1 and TRBJ2-5; 7 bases line up with TRBD2. From germline, CDR1 is SQVTM and CDR2 ANQGSEA. The CDR3 runs 14 residues. V dropped 6 bases and J dropped 4; count of bases not matched to a gene: 11. The CDR3 nucleotides read TGCAGCGTCAGTGGGGGGGGATGGATAGAGACCCAGTACTTC. Its protein is CSVSGGGWIETQYF.

V and J are TRBV6-6 and TRBJ2-7; 8 bases map to TRBD2. Losses at the gene ends were 6 bases for V and 4 bases for J; bases not matched to a gene: 11. Looked up from germline, CDR1 is MNHNY and CDR2 is SVGAGI (reference sequence). CDR3 length: 15 amino acids. The CDR3 DNA sequence: TGTGCCAGCAGCTCCGGACTAGCCCGCCCATACGAGCAGTACTTC. As protein: CASSSGLARPYEQYF.

The V gene is TRBV6-5, the J gene TRBJ1-1; TRBD1 is a possible D gene (5 bases). There are 14 residues in the CDR3. The V gene's germline CDR1 is MNHEY and CDR2 SVGAGI. V dropped 6 bases and J dropped 9 bases, with 20 bases sitting between them. CDR3 nucleotides: TGTGCCAGCAGAGATCTGGGGGGGTCCGGCAAAGCTTTCTTT. It encodes CASRDLGGSGKAFF.

The V call is TRBV5-8, the J call TRBJ2-5; tentative D call: TRBD1 (6 bases). CDR1 is SGHTS, CDR2 YDEGEE, per germline. The length of the CDR3 is 15 residues. The V and J ends lost 0 bases and 0 bases respectively, with 9 bases between them. The CDR3 nucleotides are TGTGCCAGCAGCTTGGGGACAGCTAACCAAGAGACCCAGTACTTC. Its protein is CASSLGTANQETQYF.

The J gene is TRBJ1-5, the V gene TRBV5-6; weak D call: TRBD1 (5 bases). V was trimmed by 1 base and J by 6 bases, leaving 14 bases between them. The CDR3 is made up of 15 amino acids. In germline, CDR1 is SGHDT, CDR2 YYEEEE. The CDR3 loop is CASSLTQHGGQPQHF. In DNA form, the CDR3 reads TGTGCCAGCAGCTTGACTCAACACGGGGGTCAGCCCCAGCATTTT.

The chain combines TRBV27 with TRBJ2-7; 13 positions agree with TRBD2. Germline CDR1 is MNHEY and CDR2 is SMNVEV (reference sequence). The CDR3 loop spans 15 amino acids. Unmatched junction bases numbered 8, after V lost 7 bases and J lost 5 bases. The chain's CDR3 is CASTRRTSGSDEQYF. DNA of the CDR3: TGTGCCAGCACCCGAAGGACTAGCGGGAGCGACGAGCAGTACTTC.

This rearrangement joins TRBV25-1 to TRBJ1-2; 7 bases are shared with TRBD1. The CDR3 totals 13 residues. CDR1 MGHDK and CDR2 SYGVNS come from the germline V gene. After removal of 4 bases from V and 5 bases from J, the junction contained 4 bases not matched to a gene. The CDR3 loop reads CASSVAGGYGYTF. CDR3 sequence (DNA): TGTGCCAGCAGTGTTGCAGGGGGATATGGCTACACCTTC.

The chain joins TRBV6-6 to TRBJ1-2; tentative D call: TRBD1 (5 bases). Germline assignment: CDR1 MNHNY and CDR2 SVGAGI (reference sequence). The germline V and J ends were trimmed by 7 bases and 8 bases, with 17 bases remaining between them. This CDR3 has 13 residues. CDR3 protein: CASTSTAGSGYTF. The CDR3 DNA follows: TGTGCCAGCACCAGTACCGCAGGGTCGGGCTACACCTTC.

V gene TRBV6-6 combines with J gene TRBJ2-3, with 7 bases fitting TRBD2. V lost 3 bases and J lost 1; bases outside the gene matches: 7. Germline V gives CDR1 MNHNY, CDR2 SVGAGI (reference sequence). The CDR3 loop spans 16 amino acids. The CDR3 DNA reads as TGTGCCAGCAGTTATGCGGGGGAGGTGGGCACAGATACGCAGTATTTT. The encoded protein is CASSYAGEVGTDTQYF.

This clone has a handful of counts. The chain employs TRBV30 and TRBJ1-2; 10 bases are shared with TRBD1. V lost 2 bases, J lost 6 bases, and 9 bases stayed unmatched. CDR1 is GTSNPN and CDR2 is SVGIG in the germline V gene (reference sequence). The CDR3 is made up of 15 amino acids. The DNA for the CDR3 is TGTGCCTGGAGTTTTTGGGGGACAGGGGACGATGGCTACACCTTC. Translating it yields CAWSFWGTGDDGYTF.

The rearrangement links TRBV28 to TRBJ1-1; 8 bases fit TRBD1. Germline assignment: CDR1 MDHEN and CDR2 SYDVKM. The CDR3 runs 16 residues. V lost 2 bases, J lost 3 bases, and 8 bases stayed unmatched. The chain's CDR3 is CASSLLQGQVDTEAFF. The DNA of the CDR3 is TGTGCCAGCAGTTTACTCCAGGGACAGGTGGACACTGAAGCTTTCTTT. The entire variable domain, with the rest obtained from reference TRBV28 and TRBJ1-1, is as follows: DVKVTQSSRYLVKRTGEKVFLECVQDMDHENMFWYRQDPGLGLRLIYFSYDVKMKEKGDIPEGYSVSREKKERFSLILESASTNQTSMYLCASSLLQGQVDTEAFFGQGTRLTVV.

The V gene is TRBV9, the J gene TRBJ2-3; TRBD2 is a possible D gene (5 bases). This CDR3 contains 15 residues. Germline CDR1 SGDLS, CDR2 YYNGEE. V was clipped by 3 bases and J by 0 bases, with 11 bases between them. CDR3 region: CASSDMDFSTDTQYF. DNA of the CDR3: TGTGCCAGCAGCGATATGGACTTTAGCACAGATACGCAGTATTTT.

The chain recombines TRBV7-9 with TRBJ2-2; 10 bases align to TRBD2. Germline V gene data show CDR1 as SEHNR and CDR2 as FQNEAQ (reference sequence). V dropped 8 bases and J dropped 6; count of bases not matched to a gene: 9. This CDR3 comprises 15 residues. The CDR3, as DNA: TGTGCCAGCCGCCCTCTAGCGGGAGTGGCCGGGGAGCTGTTTTTT. Protein sequence: CASRPLAGVAGELFF.

This clone has a handful of counts. This rearrangement joins TRBV5-1 to TRBJ2-7; 8 bases are shared with TRBD2. CDR1 SGHRS and CDR2 YFSETQ come from the germline V gene. The CDR3 length is 14 residues. V was pared by 4 bases and J by 7 bases, with 10 bases of the junction left unmatched. CDR3 DNA sequence: TGCGCCAGCAGCACCATGGCGGGAGGCCGTGAGCAGTACTTC. Its translation: CASSTMAGGREQYF.

The V call is TRBV5-6, the J call TRBJ1-1, with TRBD1 matching over 7 bases. CDR3 length equals 13 residues. From germline, CDR1 is SGHDT and CDR2 YYEEEE. The ends lost 4 bases at V and 8 bases at J; junction bases unmatched: 8. The CDR3 sequence: CASSGERDSEAFF. For the CDR3, the DNA is TGTGCCAGCAGCGGCGAACGGGACAGCGAAGCTTTCTTT. Full variable domain (remainder filled in from reference TRBV5-6 and TRBJ1-1): DAGVTQSPTHLIKTRGQQVTLRCSPKSGHDTVSWYQQALGQGPQFIFQYYEEEERQRGNFPDRFSGHQFPNYSSELNVNALLLGDSALYLCASSGERDSEAFFGQGTRLTVV.

The chain has TRBV5-4 and TRBJ2-7, with D unclear. Germline CDR1 SGHNT, CDR2 YYREEE (reference sequence). The length of the CDR3 is 14 residues. The V end lost 2 bases, the J end lost 1 base, and 10 bases lay between the germline ends. Written as DNA, the CDR3 is TGTGCCAGCAGCTTTAATTTCCCGTCCTACGAGCAGTACTTC. Protein sequence: CASSFNFPSYEQYF.

V is TRBV5-1 and J is TRBJ2-7; D remains unclear. This CDR3 contains 13 residues. Germline V gene data show CDR1 as SGHRS and CDR2 as YFSETQ. V was pared by 0 bases and J by 4 bases, with 8 bases between. CDR3 sequence (DNA): TGCGCCAGCAGCTTGGCCGAAGAGTACGAGCAGTACTTC. It encodes CASSLAEEYEQYF.

The chain has TRBV11-2 and TRBJ2-7; unclear D gene. Germline CDR1 SGHAT, CDR2 FQNNGV. There are 15 residues in the CDR3. Trimming stripped 3 bases from V and 2 bases from J, with 14 bases between. CDR3 in amino acids: CASSLSLPGPYEQYF. The CDR3 DNA is TGTGCCAGCAGCTTGAGTCTCCCAGGCCCCTACGAGCAGTACTTC.

The rearrangement uses TRBV6-6 and TRBJ1-5, with a weak D call TRBD1 (5 bases). The CDR3 is 16 residues long. Looked up from germline, CDR1 is MNHNY and CDR2 is SVGAGI (reference sequence). The V end was cut by 0 bases, the J end by 6 bases, with 15 bases between. The chain's CDR3 is CASSYSGRVTSQPQHF. The CDR3 region has the DNA TGTGCCAGCAGTTACTCAGGCAGGGTGACGAGTCAGCCCCAGCATTTT.